A selection of T cell receptor beta chains follows, all from one sample in a study of blood T cells in healthy people across ages. TCRdb reprocessed the 5' RACE reads via MiXCR and lists one record per CDR3 protein. The profile shows 1.5 million to 2 million distinct CDR3 sequences, 25% to 30% of them singletons. The sequenced material came from blood. The source of these receptors is a young woman in good health. CDR3s include the opening cysteine and the closing phenylalanine or tryptophan. The order of the fields is clone size, D gene, V gene, J gene, CDR3 DNA, CDR3 protein. The D gene is left open where the match is weak. Only part of the rows carry a size: once, few, many, or a class if the clone is expanded.

clone_size: many; d_call: -; v_call: TRBV20-1; j_call: TRBJ2-1; cdr3_nt: TGCAGTGCTAGAGATCCGGGGCAGAGCTCCTACAATGAGCAGTTCTTC; cdr3_aa: CSARDPGQSSYNEQFF
clone_size: few; d_call: TRBD1; v_call: TRBV7-2; j_call: TRBJ1-4; cdr3_nt: TGTGCCAGCAGCCCTGGGGGGACAGGGAATGAAAAACTGTTTTTT; cdr3_aa: CASSPGGTGNEKLFF
clone_size: -; d_call: TRBD1; v_call: TRBV18; j_call: TRBJ1-1; cdr3_nt: TGTGCCAGCTCAAAGACAGGGGGAAACGCTGAAGCTTTCTTT; cdr3_aa: CASSKTGGNAEAFF
clone_size: once; d_call: -; v_call: TRBV20-1; j_call: TRBJ1-1; cdr3_nt: TGCAGTGCTATTGGGGGGGCGCGTGGGACTGAAGCTTTCTTT; cdr3_aa: CSAIGGARGTEAFF
clone_size: -; d_call: -; v_call: TRBV12-3/TRBV12-4; j_call: TRBJ1-6; cdr3_nt: TGTGTCAGCAGTTTAGAGAGCTCCTATAATTCACCCCTCCACTTT; cdr3_aa: CVSSLESSYNSPLHF
clone_size: -; d_call: TRBD2; v_call: TRBV7-2; j_call: TRBJ2-7; cdr3_nt: TGTGCCAGCAGCTTTAGCGGGAGGATCAACGAGCAGTACTTC; cdr3_aa: CASSFSGRINEQYF
clone_size: -; d_call: TRBD2; v_call: TRBV2; j_call: TRBJ2-1; cdr3_nt: TGTGCCAGCAGTGAATACGGGACTAGAGGGTCCAGTGAGCAGTTCTTC; cdr3_aa: CASSEYGTRGSSEQFF
clone_size: -; d_call: TRBD1; v_call: TRBV5-1; j_call: TRBJ2-7; cdr3_nt: TGCGCCAGCAGAGGAGGGACAGGGGGCTACGAGCAGTACTTC; cdr3_aa: CASRGGTGGYEQYF
clone_size: -; d_call: -; v_call: TRBV7-9; j_call: TRBJ1-1; cdr3_nt: TGTGCCAGCAGCTCCCTCGGGGGGGCCACTGAAGCTTTCTTT; cdr3_aa: CASSSLGGATEAFF
clone_size: -; d_call: -; v_call: TRBV5-1; j_call: TRBJ2-1; cdr3_nt: TGCGCCAGCAGCTTGGGGGTGACTAGTAACAATGAGCAGTTCTTC; cdr3_aa: CASSLGVTSNNEQFF
clone_size: few; d_call: -; v_call: TRBV5-5; j_call: TRBJ2-5; cdr3_nt: TGTGCCAGCAGCTTGGGACGAGTGGGGGCGCAGGAGACCCAGTACTTC; cdr3_aa: CASSLGRVGAQETQYF
clone_size: many; d_call: -; v_call: TRBV4-2; j_call: TRBJ2-7; cdr3_nt: TGTGCCAGCAGTCTCTCTCGGCTCTACGAGCAGTACTTC; cdr3_aa: CASSLSRLYEQYF
clone_size: -; d_call: -; v_call: TRBV11-2; j_call: TRBJ2-7; cdr3_nt: TGTGCCAGCAGCCGTCAATCCGGAGACGACTACGAGCAGTACTTC; cdr3_aa: CASSRQSGDDYEQYF
clone_size: few; d_call: -; v_call: TRBV7-2; j_call: TRBJ1-2; cdr3_nt: TGTGCCAGCAGCATAGGACAGAGCTATGGCTACACCTTC; cdr3_aa: CASSIGQSYGYTF
clone_size: -; d_call: -; v_call: TRBV4-1; j_call: TRBJ2-7; cdr3_nt: TGCGCCAGCGGGGAATTTGGTGGGGCGGGCGAGCAGTACTTC; cdr3_aa: CASGEFGGAGEQYF
clone_size: few; d_call: -; v_call: TRBV18; j_call: TRBJ2-7; cdr3_nt: TGTGCCAGCTCACCAATCAGAGGTCCGTCCGAGGCCCAGTACTTC; cdr3_aa: CASSPIRGPSEAQYF
clone_size: few; d_call: -; v_call: TRBV9; j_call: TRBJ1-2; cdr3_nt: TGTGCCAGCAGCGTAGAACAGGGATGGTATGGCTACACCTTC; cdr3_aa: CASSVEQGWYGYTF
clone_size: few; d_call: -; v_call: TRBV7-9; j_call: TRBJ2-1; cdr3_nt: TGTGCCGGGGCTTCGCAGGAGCAGTTCTTC; cdr3_aa: CAGASQEQFF
clone_size: -; d_call: -; v_call: TRBV20-1; j_call: TRBJ1-2; cdr3_nt: TGCAGTGCTAGTGGAGAAGCTAACTATGGCTACACCTTC; cdr3_aa: CSASGEANYGYTF
clone_size: -; d_call: -; v_call: TRBV6-2/TRBV6-3; j_call: TRBJ1-2; cdr3_nt: TGTGCCAGCGACGGGGCTAACTATGGCTACACCTTC; cdr3_aa: CASDGANYGYTF
clone_size: -; d_call: TRBD1; v_call: TRBV9; j_call: TRBJ1-2; cdr3_nt: TGTGCCAGCAGCGTAGCCACAGATTTGACAGGGGGTAACCATGGCTACACCTTC; cdr3_aa: CASSVATDLTGGNHGYTF
clone_size: many; d_call: TRBD2; v_call: TRBV12-3/TRBV12-4; j_call: TRBJ2-5; cdr3_nt: TGTGCCAGCAGTTTGTTCCCTGTGACTAGCGGGGAACAAGAGACCCAGTACTTC; cdr3_aa: CASSLFPVTSGEQETQYF
clone_size: few; d_call: TRBD2; v_call: TRBV7-9; j_call: TRBJ2-2; cdr3_nt: TGTGCCAGCAGCCCATGGACTAGCGGGGGGCCGTCGAACACCGGGGAGCTGTTTTTT; cdr3_aa: CASSPWTSGGPSNTGELFF
clone_size: -; d_call: TRBD1; v_call: TRBV4-2; j_call: TRBJ2-7; cdr3_nt: TGTGCCAGCAGCCAAGATGGGACAGGGTTAACGGAGACCCGGTACTTC; cdr3_aa: CASSQDGTGLTETRYF
clone_size: few; d_call: -; v_call: TRBV20-1; j_call: TRBJ2-1; cdr3_nt: TGCAGTGCTAGGCCGCCGGGAAGGAGCTACAATGAGCAGTTCTTC; cdr3_aa: CSARPPGRSYNEQFF
clone_size: -; d_call: TRBD2; v_call: TRBV2; j_call: TRBJ2-3; cdr3_nt: TGTGCCAGCAGTGTAAGCGGGGGGAACACAGATACGCAGTATTTT; cdr3_aa: CASSVSGGNTDTQYF
clone_size: -; d_call: -; v_call: TRBV25-1; j_call: TRBJ2-7; cdr3_nt: TGTGCCAGCACCGGGGGACACGGGACCCTCTACGAGCAGTACTTC; cdr3_aa: CASTGGHGTLYEQYF
clone_size: -; d_call: TRBD1; v_call: TRBV7-9; j_call: TRBJ1-2; cdr3_nt: TGTTCCAGCTCGGTCGGGAGGGACAGGGGACTCTATGGCTACACCTTC; cdr3_aa: CSSSVGRDRGLYGYTF
clone_size: many; d_call: -; v_call: TRBV10-3; j_call: TRBJ2-7; cdr3_nt: TGTGCCAGCGAGGGCCAAGTGGGCTACGAGCAGTACTTC; cdr3_aa: CASEGQVGYEQYF
clone_size: few; d_call: -; v_call: TRBV20-1; j_call: TRBJ2-7; cdr3_nt: TGCAGTGCTAGCATGGAATACGAGCAGTACTTC; cdr3_aa: CSASMEYEQYF